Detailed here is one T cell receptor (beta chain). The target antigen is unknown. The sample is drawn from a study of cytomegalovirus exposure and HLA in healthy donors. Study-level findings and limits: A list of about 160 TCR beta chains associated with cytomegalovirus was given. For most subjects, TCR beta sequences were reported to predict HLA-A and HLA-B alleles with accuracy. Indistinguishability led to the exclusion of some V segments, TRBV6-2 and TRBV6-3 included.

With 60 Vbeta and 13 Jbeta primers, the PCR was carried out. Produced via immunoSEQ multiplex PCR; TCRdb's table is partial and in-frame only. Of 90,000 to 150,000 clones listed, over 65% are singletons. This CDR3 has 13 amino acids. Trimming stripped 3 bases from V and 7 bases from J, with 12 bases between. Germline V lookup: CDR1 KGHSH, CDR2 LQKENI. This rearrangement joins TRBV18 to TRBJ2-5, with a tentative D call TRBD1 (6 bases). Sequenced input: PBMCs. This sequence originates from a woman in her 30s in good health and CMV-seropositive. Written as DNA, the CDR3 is TGTGCCAGCTCACCGGTTGGCAGGGGGACCCAGTACTTC. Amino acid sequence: CASSPVGRGTQYF.